The 6 T cell receptor beta chains listed next were all sequenced from one sample in a study of tumor-infiltrating lymphocytes in primary liver carcinoma. Germline DNA was extracted too, while blood RNA derived from unsorted whole blood. The template, 500 ng total RNA, yielded TCR beta cDNA made with a constant-region primer. Slightly modified ARM-PCR served as the procedure for the TCR beta libraries. These libraries came from three rounds of nested multiplex PCR. Rounds one and two of PCR, each of around 9 cycles, were primed with TRBV1-TRBV30 forward primers and a C-beta reverse primer. TCRdb re-derived calls from the multiplex PCR reads in MiXCR, one entry per CDR3 protein. The sample lists fewer than 400,000 distinct CDR3 sequences; roughly two thirds were seen once. The sequenced material came from peripheral blood. The receptors stem from a man in his forties or fifties with primary liver carcinoma and hepatitis B virus infection.

Remarks on this clonotype: An end of the junction does not agree with germline; a read error may underlie this. V gene TRBV7-8 combines with J gene TRBJ2-7; D not resolved. The CDR3 covers 13 residues. CDR1 and CDR2 (germline): SGHVS, FQNEAQ. CDR3 in amino acids: CASSFDSAYEQYF. Written as DNA, the CDR3 is TGTGCAAGCAGCTTTGACTCCGCCTACGAGCAGTACTTC.

The chain is built from TRBV6-1 and TRBJ2-1; the D gene is possibly TRBD1 (5 bases). Between the trimmed V and J ends, which lost 4 bases and 13 bases, there was a span of 17 bases. This CDR3 spans 13 amino acids. Germline CDR1 MNHNS, CDR2 SASEGT. In nucleotides, the CDR3 is TGTGCCAGCAGTGTAATCACAGGAGTAGGTCAGTTCTTC. As protein: CASSVITGVGQFF.

With respect to this clonotype: A much larger clone sits a single nucleotide away, making a read error possible. The CDR3 ends on some other residue instead of the conserved phenylalanine or tryptophan, so this is likely a read error. The chain is built from TRBV12-3 or TRBV12-4 and TRBJ2-5; no firm D call. Between the trimmed V and J ends, which lost 3 bases and 7 bases, there was a span of 6 bases. The CDR3 has 11 residues. The CDR3 sequence: CASSLIGTQYL. CDR3 coding DNA: TGTGCCAGCAGTTTGATCGGGACCCAGTACTTA.

To note about this clonotype: This may be a read error, as it is one base from a much larger clone. V is TRBV6-1 and J is TRBJ1-5; 7 bases fit TRBD1. CDR1 and CDR2 (germline): MNHNS, SASEGT. The CDR3 is 15 residues long. Written as DNA, the CDR3 is TGTGCCAGCAGTGAAGGGGACAGATGGAATCAGTCCCAGCATTTT. It yields the protein CASSEGDRWNQSQHF.

Comments on this clonotype: This sequence may be a read error, since a much larger clone differs from it by one base. The genes are TRBV28 and TRBJ2-1; no clear D gene. Between the trimmed V and J ends, which lost 4 bases and 7 bases, there was a span of 14 bases. Germline V lookup: CDR1 MDHEN, CDR2 SYDVKM. This CDR3 is 14 amino acids long. The CDR3, as DNA: TGTGCCAGCAGTTCTACAGCATTAACTAATGAGCAGTTCTTC. This codes for CASSSTALTNEQFF. The full variable domain, its missing parts supplied by reference TRBV28 and TRBJ2-1, is DVKVTQSSRYLVKRTGEKVFLECVQDMDHENMFWYRQDPGLGLRLIYFSYDVKMKEKGDIPEGYSVSREKKERFSLILESASTNQTSMYLCASSSTALTNEQFFGPGTRLTVL.

Remarks on this clonotype: At one of its ends the junction is not consistent with the germline gene, which may arise from a read error. The chain combines TRBV7-9 with TRBJ2-7; D ambiguous. Per the germline V gene, CDR1 is SEHNR and CDR2 is FQNEAQ (reference sequence). This CDR3 spans 14 amino acids. The CDR3 DNA reads TGTGCCTGCAGCCCCAACCCACTTTCCTACGAGCAGTACTTC. The encoded protein is CACSPNPLSYEQYF.